The T cell receptor beta chain under discussion was sequenced for a study of Graves' ophthalmopathy and Graves' hyperthyroidism. Study information: Stable hyperthyroidism was defined by absence of ophthalmopathy within 18 months of follow-up.

Amplification of the TCR beta CDR3 regions used RNA transcripts (as template). The library came from an HTBI-primed first-round RT-PCR and a second-round multiplex PCR. MiXCR, applied by TCRdb to the multiplex PCR reads, yields one record per CDR3 protein. The repertoire holds about 550,000 distinct CDR3 sequences, under 45% seen once, with about 4.2% in the top ten. This CDR3 region has 14 residues. CDR1 is DFQATT, CDR2 SNEGSKA, per germline (reference sequence). V lost 6 bases to trimming and J lost 3 bases; unmatched junction nucleotides: 6. The study's findings and limits: Ophthalmopathy could be told apart from stable hyperthyroidism by a 13-signature model (under 90% sensitivity, roughly 80% specificity).

This clonotype was detected only a few times. What it binds is unknown. The specimen was peripheral blood or thyroid tissue (not recorded which). The sequence came from an adult man with Graves' hyperthyroidism. The chain carries TRBV20-1 and TRBJ2-3; 10 bases match TRBD2. This CDR3 reads CSARSGGATDTQYF. Here the CDR3 DNA reads TGCAGTGCCCGAAGCGGGGGGGCTACAGATACGCAGTATTTT.